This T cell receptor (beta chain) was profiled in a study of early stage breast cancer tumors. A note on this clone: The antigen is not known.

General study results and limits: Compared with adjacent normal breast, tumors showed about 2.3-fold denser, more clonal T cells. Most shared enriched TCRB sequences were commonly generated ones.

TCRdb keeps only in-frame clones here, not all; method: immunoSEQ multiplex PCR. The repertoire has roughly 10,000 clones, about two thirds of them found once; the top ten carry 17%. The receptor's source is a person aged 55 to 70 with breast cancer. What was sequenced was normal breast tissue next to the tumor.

For the CDR3, the DNA is TGTGCCAGCAGCCCCGACAGGGAGGTCTACACCTTC. Translation gives CASSPDREVYTF. V and J are TRBV7-8 and TRBJ1-2, with TRBD1 identical over 7 bases. Germline V gene sequence: CDR1 SGHVS, CDR2 FQNEAQ. V was pared by 5 bases and J by 10 bases, with 7 bases of the junction left unmatched. This CDR3 has 12 residues. Combining the CDR3 with reference TRBV7-8 and TRBJ1-2 gives the whole variable domain GAGVSQSPRYKVAKRGQDVALRCDPISGHVSLFWYQQALGQGPEFLTYFQNEAQLDKSGLPSDRFFAERPEGSVSTLKIQRTQQEDSAVYLCASSPDREVYTFGSGTRLTVV.